Listed below are T cell receptor beta chains from one sample, sequenced in a study of cytomegalovirus exposure and HLA in healthy donors. This table comes from immunoSEQ multiplex PCR, and its TCRdb copy is limited to in-frame clones, with some not included. The table lists under 80,000 clones, under 85% of them singletons, with just over 50% in the top ten. Sequences were obtained from PBMCs. The receptors were gathered from a man aged 45-65 years in good health and CMV-seropositive. Each CDR3 is given with its conserved first and last residue. Each record gives: V gene, D gene, clone size, J gene, CDR3 DNA, CDR3 protein. The D gene is left open where the match is weak. Size is stated for part of the rows, as once, few or many counts, or as a class when the clone is expanded.

TRBV10-2,TRBD1,NA,TRBJ1-2,TGCGCCAGCAGTGACCCCCAGGGGGTGGTCTATGGCTACACCTTC,CASSDPQGVVYGYTF
TRBV15,TRBD1,NA,TRBJ2-6,TGTGCCACCAGCAGCCGGGACAGGCACTTTCGAGGGGCCAACGTCCTGACTTTC,CATSSRDRHFRGANVLTF
TRBV9,TRBD2,few,TRBJ2-7,TGTGCCAGCAGCCCGGGGACTAGCGGGAGAAGAATAGGGGGCGAGCAGTACTTC,CASSPGTSGRRIGGEQYF
TRBV7-9,TRBD1,NA,TRBJ2-3,TGTTCCAGCAGCTCTACAGGGGGGCCAGATACGCAGTATTTT,CSSSSTGGPDTQYF
TRBV30,NA,NA,TRBJ1-2,TGTGCCTGGAGTGTACAATTGGCTGTCGATGGCTACACCTTC,CAWSVQLAVDGYTF
TRBV6-1,NA,NA,TRBJ1-2,TGTGCCAGCAGAAAGGGGAAGGCTAACTATGGCTACACCTTC,CASRKGKANYGYTF
TRBV7-2,TRBD2,few,TRBJ2-5,TGTGCCAGCAGCCAGGGACTAGCGAGGGGTCTAGAGACCCAGTACTTC,CASSQGLARGLETQYF
TRBV18,NA,once,TRBJ1-1,TGTGCCAGCTCGCTACTGACAGGTTTCAACACTGAAGCTTTCTTT,CASSLLTGFNTEAFF
TRBV5-1,NA,NA,TRBJ1-1,TGCGCCAGCAGCCGTCTAGGTGAGAACACTGAAGCTTTCTTT,CASSRLGENTEAFF
TRBV14,TRBD2,NA,TRBJ2-3,TGTGCCAGCAGCCAAGCTGGGACTAGCGGGAGGGCGGCGCAGTATTTT,CASSQAGTSGRAAQYF
TRBV5-1,NA,NA,TRBJ2-1,TGCGCCAGCAGCAAGGGGACAAGCTCCTACAATGAGCAGTTCTTC,CASSKGTSSYNEQFF
TRBV7-3,TRBD2,NA,TRBJ2-5,TGTGCCAGCAGCTGGGGACTAGCGGAGACCCAGTACTTC,CASSWGLAETQYF
TRBV7-3,TRBD2,NA,TRBJ2-3,TGTGCCAGCAGCGGCGGGGGGGCCTCAGTGGATACGCAGTATTTT,CASSGGGASVDTQYF
TRBV6-6,NA,medium-sized,TRBJ2-4,TGTGCCAGCAGCCCGGGACCCGACAGGTACATTCAGTACTTC,CASSPGPDRYIQYF
TRBV9,TRBD2,NA,TRBJ2-7,TGTGCCAGCAGCGCGGGAGGGGGTCGGTACGAGCAGTACTTC,CASSAGGGRYEQYF
TRBV30,NA,NA,TRBJ2-5,TGTGCCTGGAGTGACGGCCTAGGCACTTCTCCGTACTTC,CAWSDGLGTSPYF
TRBV7-8,NA,once,TRBJ1-4,TGTGCCAGCAGCCCCATACCAGGGTTACCTGAAAAACTGTTTTTT,CASSPIPGLPEKLFF
TRBV27,TRBD2,NA,TRBJ2-7,TGTGCCAGCAGTTTATACCCCCCCACCCGGACTAGCGGGAGGGCCTACGAGCAGTACTTC,CASSLYPPTRTSGRAYEQYF
TRBV14,NA,NA,TRBJ2-7,TGTGCCAGCAGCCCCCCGGGACATCTTAGCTACGAGCAGTACTTC,CASSPPGHLSYEQYF
TRBV5-1,NA,NA,TRBJ2-6,TGCGCCAGTCGACAGGCAACTGGGGCCAACGTCCTGACTTTC,CASRQATGANVLTF
TRBV27,TRBD1,NA,TRBJ1-6,TGTGCCAGCAGTCTAACTAACCCGCAGGGGGGATCCTATAATTCACCCCTCCACTTT,CASSLTNPQGGSYNSPLHF
TRBV7-2,TRBD1,NA,TRBJ1-2,TGTGCCAGCAGCTTAGGGACAGGGGGCTTCTATGGCTACACCTTC,CASSLGTGGFYGYTF
TRBV28,TRBD1,NA,TRBJ2-7,TGTGCCAGCAGTTTATGGGGGACAGGGACCTACGAGCAGTACTTC,CASSLWGTGTYEQYF
TRBV11-1,NA,few,TRBJ2-3,TGTGCCAGCAGCTTCGGACGGACTACAGATACGCAGTATTTT,CASSFGRTTDTQYF
TRBV4-1,NA,NA,TRBJ1-4,TGCGCCAGCAGCCAAGAAGCTAACCCAACTAATGAAAAACTGTTTTTT,CASSQEANPTNEKLFF
TRBV4-1,NA,NA,TRBJ2-7,TGCGCCAGCAGCCCAGACGCAGGAAAAGGCTACTACGAGCAGTACTTC,CASSPDAGKGYYEQYF
TRBV6-5,TRBD1,NA,TRBJ1-2,TGTGCCAGCGGGGACAGGGGCTACACCTTC,CASGDRGYTF
TRBV5-1,TRBD2,NA,TRBJ2-1,TGCGCCAGCAGCCCTGGAGGGCTTGGGGAGCGGGGGTCCTACAATGAGCAGTTCTTC,CASSPGGLGERGSYNEQFF
TRBV5-1,NA,NA,TRBJ2-7,TGCGCCAGCAGCTTGGACAGTCCCACTTCCTACGAGCAGTACTTC,CASSLDSPTSYEQYF
TRBV27,TRBD2,NA,TRBJ2-1,TGTGCCAGCAGTAGGACTAGCGGGAGATACAATGAGCAGTTCTTC,CASSRTSGRYNEQFF
TRBV7-9,NA,few,TRBJ2-3,TGTGCCAGCAGCTTGGGAGGGGGGGCAGATACGCAGTATTTT,CASSLGGGADTQYF
TRBV6-6,TRBD2,NA,TRBJ2-2,TGTGCCAGCAGTCTAGCGGGAGCCGAGGAGCTGTTTTTT,CASSLAGAEELFF
TRBV6-1,TRBD1,few,TRBJ2-3,TGTGCCAGCAGTCAGGACAGGGGGGATACGCAGTATTTT,CASSQDRGDTQYF
TRBV7-3,NA,NA,TRBJ2-3,TGTGCCAGCAGCTTAACTTCCCTAACAGATACGCAGTATTTT,CASSLTSLTDTQYF
TRBV14,TRBD2,NA,TRBJ2-5,TGTGCCAGCAGCCACCCCGGACTAGCGGGGGAAGAGACCCAGTACTTC,CASSHPGLAGEETQYF
TRBV6-6,TRBD1,once,TRBJ1-6,TGTGCCAGTAACACAGGGGCCCGGAGTTCACCCCTCCACTTT,CASNTGARSSPLHF
TRBV6-6,TRBD1,once,TRBJ1-1,TGTGCCAGCAGTTGGACAGGGAACACTGAAGCTTTATTT,CASSWTGNTEALF
TRBV5-8,NA,NA,TRBJ2-3,TGTGCCAGCAGCTTGGTTGCTAGCGGCACAGATACGCAGTATTTT,CASSLVASGTDTQYF
TRBV27,TRBD1,NA,TRBJ1-4,TGTGCCAGCAGTTCGACAGGGGGCAATGAAAAACTGTTTTTT,CASSSTGGNEKLFF
TRBV5-4,TRBD2,NA,TRBJ2-1,TGTGCCAGCAGCCCCGGGGGGGGGCGGGAGCAGTTCTTC,CASSPGGGREQFF
TRBV5-1,NA,NA,TRBJ2-5,TGCGCCAGCAGCAGGGGACTCCAAGAGACCCAGTACTTC,CASSRGLQETQYF
TRBV28,TRBD1,once,TRBJ1-1,TGTGCCAGCAGTTTAGGGACGACAGGGGACACTGAAGCTTTCTTT,CASSLGTTGDTEAFF
TRBV28,NA,NA,TRBJ1-5,TGTGCCAGCAACGAGGGAGGTGGGTGGAGCAATCAGCCCCAGCATTTT,CASNEGGGWSNQPQHF
TRBV4-3,TRBD1,NA,TRBJ2-7,TGCGCCAGCAGCCAAGATTGGGGGGACAGGGACCACGAGCAGTACTTC,CASSQDWGDRDHEQYF
TRBV30,NA,NA,TRBJ1-6,TGTGCCTGGACAGGGGATAATTCCCCCCTCCACTTT,CAWTGDNSPLHF
TRBV18,NA,NA,TRBJ2-6,TGTGCCAGCTCACACAGACAGGGCGCGGGAACGGGGGCCAACGTCCTGACTTTC,CASSHRQGAGTGANVLTF
TRBV2,TRBD1,NA,TRBJ2-5,TGTGCCAGCAGTGAAAGACAGGGGGCTTGGGAGACCCAGTACTTC,CASSERQGAWETQYF
TRBV11-2,NA,NA,TRBJ1-2,TGTGCCAGCAGCAAACAGGGTGGAGGCTACACCTTC,CASSKQGGGYTF